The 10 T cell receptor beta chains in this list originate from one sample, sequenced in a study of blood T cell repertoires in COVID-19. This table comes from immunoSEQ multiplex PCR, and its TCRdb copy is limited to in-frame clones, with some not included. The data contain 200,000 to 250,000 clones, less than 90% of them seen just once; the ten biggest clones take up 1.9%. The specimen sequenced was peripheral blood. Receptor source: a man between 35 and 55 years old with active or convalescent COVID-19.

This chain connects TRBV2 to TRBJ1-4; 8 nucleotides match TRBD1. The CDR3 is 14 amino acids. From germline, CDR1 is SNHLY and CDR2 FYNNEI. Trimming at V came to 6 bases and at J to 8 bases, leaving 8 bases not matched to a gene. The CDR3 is CASRLQGGEEKLFF. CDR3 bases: TGTGCCAGCAGGCTACAGGGGGGTGAGGAAAAACTGTTTTTT.

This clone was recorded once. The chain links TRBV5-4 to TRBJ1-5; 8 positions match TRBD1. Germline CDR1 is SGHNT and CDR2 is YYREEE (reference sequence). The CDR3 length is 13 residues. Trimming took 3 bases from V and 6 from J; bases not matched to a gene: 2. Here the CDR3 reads CASSYRGAQPQHF. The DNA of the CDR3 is TGTGCCAGCAGCTACAGGGGGGCTCAGCCCCAGCATTTT. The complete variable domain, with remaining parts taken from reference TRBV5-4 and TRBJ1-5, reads ETGVTQSPTHLIKTRGQQVTLRCSSQSGHNTVSWYQQALGQGPQFIFQYYREEENGRGNFPPRFSGLQFPNYSSELNVNALELDDSALYLCASSYRGAQPQHFGDGTRLSIL.

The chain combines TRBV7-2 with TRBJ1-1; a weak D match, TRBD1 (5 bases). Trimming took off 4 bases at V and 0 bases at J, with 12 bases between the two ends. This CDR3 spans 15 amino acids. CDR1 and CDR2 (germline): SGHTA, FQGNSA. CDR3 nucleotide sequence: TGTGCCAGCAGCTGGGGAAGGGGTCTGAACACTGAAGCTTTCTTT. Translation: CASSWGRGLNTEAFF.

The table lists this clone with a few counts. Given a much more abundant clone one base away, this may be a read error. CDR3 region: CASSGRGGVQETQYF. As DNA, the CDR3 is TGTGCCAGCAGCGGGCGGGGGGGGGTCCAAGAGACCCAGTACTTC. This chain joins TRBV9 and TRBJ2-5; TRBD2 agrees at 9 bases. This CDR3 has 15 amino acids. J was trimmed by 1 base and V by 3 bases; bases with no gene match: 4. CDR1 and CDR2 (germline): SGDLS, YYNGEE.

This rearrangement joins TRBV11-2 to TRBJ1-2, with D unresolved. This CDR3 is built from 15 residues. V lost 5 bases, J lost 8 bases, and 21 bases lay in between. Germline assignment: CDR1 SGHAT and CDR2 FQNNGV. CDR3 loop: CASSLPSALTGGYTF. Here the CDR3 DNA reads TGTGCCAGCAGCCTACCTTCGGCCTTGACTGGAGGCTACACCTTC.

This CDR3 reads CASSREGGYTEAFF. The CDR3 region has the DNA TGTGCCAGCAGCAGGGAGGGGGGCTACACTGAAGCTTTCTTT. The chain couples TRBV11-2 to TRBJ1-1; TRBD1 is a possible D gene (6 bases). Germline V CDR1 and CDR2: SGHAT, FQNNGV. This CDR3 contains 14 residues. The V end was cut by 5 bases, the J end by 3 bases, with 13 bases between.

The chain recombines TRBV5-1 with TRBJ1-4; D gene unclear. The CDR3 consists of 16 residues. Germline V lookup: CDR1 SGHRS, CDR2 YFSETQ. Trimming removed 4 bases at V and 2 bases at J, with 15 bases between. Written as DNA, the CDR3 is TGCGCCAGCAGCCCTGACATATCGGCGACTAATGAAAAACTGTTTTTT. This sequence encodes CASSPDISATNEKLFF. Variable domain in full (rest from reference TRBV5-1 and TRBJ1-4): KAGVTQTPRYLIKTRGQQVTLSCSPISGHRSVSWYQQTPGQGLQFLFEYFSETQRNKGNFPGRFSGRQFSNSRSEMNVSTLELGDSALYLCASSPDISATNEKLFFGSGTQLSVL.

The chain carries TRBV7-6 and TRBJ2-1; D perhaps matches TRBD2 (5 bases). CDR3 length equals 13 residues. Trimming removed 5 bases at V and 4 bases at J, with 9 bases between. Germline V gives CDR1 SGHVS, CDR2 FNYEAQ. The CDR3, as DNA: TGTGCCAGCAGCGGGAGATTGTACAATGAGCAGTTCTTC. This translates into CASSGRLYNEQFF.

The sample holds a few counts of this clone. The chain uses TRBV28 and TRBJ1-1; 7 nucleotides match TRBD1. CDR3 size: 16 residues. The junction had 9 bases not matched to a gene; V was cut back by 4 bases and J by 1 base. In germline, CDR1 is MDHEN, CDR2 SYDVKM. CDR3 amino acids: CASSSALQGENTEAFF. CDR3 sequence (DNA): TGTGCCAGCAGTTCGGCCCTTCAGGGGGAGAACACTGAAGCTTTCTTT.

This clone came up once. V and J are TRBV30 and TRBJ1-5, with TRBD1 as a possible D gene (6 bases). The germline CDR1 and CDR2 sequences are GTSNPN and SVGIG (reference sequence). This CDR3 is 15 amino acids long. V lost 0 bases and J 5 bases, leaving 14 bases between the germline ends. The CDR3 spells CAWSVLVGGDQPQHF. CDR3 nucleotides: TGTGCCTGGAGTGTACTTGTAGGGGGGGATCAGCCCCAGCATTTT.